This TCR beta chain was retrieved from a study of blood T cells in healthy people across ages. This CDR3 comprises 15 residues. Looked up from germline, CDR1 is MNHEY and CDR2 is SVGAGI. A J-beta primer mix and a sample-barcoded 5' primer were used in a second PCR of about 7 to 12 cycles. TCRdb reprocessed the 5' RACE reads via MiXCR and lists one record per CDR3 protein. This table holds roughly 1,000,000 distinct CDR3 sequences, 25% found once. These same data were also listed under a study on T cells of mothers and their children.

This receptor was obtained from a girl aged 2-10 years in good health. The V call is TRBV6-5, the J call TRBJ2-5, with 9 bases lining up with TRBD1. Judging by the DNA end, TRBJ2-1 fits better; the J call may be wrong. The sequenced sample was blood. CDR3 amino acids: CASMGSGQGYNEQFF. The CDR3 DNA sequence: TGTGCCAGCATGGGATCGGGACAGGGCTACAATGAGCAGTTCTTC.